These 10 T cell receptor beta chains were all obtained from the same sample, sequenced in a study of T cell clusters in autoimmune cytopenias. TRB rearrangements were amplified by touch-down multiplex PCR with mixed TRB-A/B primers. TCRdb re-analyzed the multiplex PCR reads; it lists each CDR3 protein once, without DNA. The table lists 2,500 or so distinct CDR3 sequences. Each sample's input was 250 to 300 ng genomic DNA, roughly 38,000 genome equivalents. The sequencing sample was made of peripheral blood. The source of these receptors is a human donor with an autoimmune cytopenia or autoimmune hepatitis (not recorded which).

This clonotype is labeled medium-sized based on frequency. The gene calls are TRBV19 and TRBJ1-5; TCRdb selects TRBD1, and the lack of DNA leaves this call unchecked. The CDR3 extends over 15 amino acids. Germline values: CDR1 LNHDA, CDR2 SQIVND (reference sequence). This chain's CDR3 is CASSTDRAGNQPQHF.

Considering frequency, this clonotype is medium-sized. The chain joins TRBV5-6 to TRBJ1-2; TCRdb gives TRBD1 as the D gene, but with no DNA this cannot be confirmed. Germline CDR1 SGHDT, CDR2 YYEEEE. The CDR3 runs to 16 residues. CDR3 protein: CASSSVAGAKDYGYTF.

This clonotype shows up as medium-sized (0.01 to 0.1%) by frequency. The rearrangement joins TRBV6-5 to TRBJ2-7; checking the TCRdb D call of TRBD1 is not possible without DNA. This CDR3 region has 18 residues. Germline assignment: CDR1 MNHEY and CDR2 SVGAGI. The CDR3 here is CASSYSALFAGAPYEQYF.

This clonotype is identified as medium-sized from frequency. The chain employs TRBV6-5 and TRBJ2-4; the D call of TRBD1 rests on TCRdb alone, since no DNA is present to check it. The CDR3 has 12 amino acids. CDR1 and CDR2 from the germline V gene are MNHEY and SVGAGI. The CDR3 sequence is CASTGRENIQYF.

This chain's CDR3 is CSAASGRARELFF. The V gene is TRBV20-1, the J gene TRBJ2-2; the TCRdb call, TRBD2, lacks DNA for checking. The CDR3 is 13 amino acids. In germline, CDR1 is DFQATT, CDR2 SNEGSKA (reference sequence).

The V call is TRBV20-1, the J call TRBJ2-2. Germline V gene lookup returns CDR1 DFQATT and CDR2 SNEGSKA (reference sequence). CDR3 length: 11 residues. CDR3: CSARETGELFF.

CDR3 residues: CASSQEDRVVQPQHF. The V gene is TRBV4-1, the J gene TRBJ1-5; TCRdb's D call of TRBD1 is untestable without DNA. The germline CDR1 and CDR2 sequences are MGHRA and YSYEKL. The CDR3 runs 15 residues.

Its frequency marks this clonotype as medium-sized. The chain links TRBV19 to TRBJ1-5. The germline V gene has CDR1 LNHDA and CDR2 SQIVND (reference sequence). The CDR3 runs 14 residues. CDR3 in amino acids: CASSIQLRNQPQHF.

This clonotype is classed as medium-sized by frequency. The J gene is TRBJ1-5, the V gene TRBV6-2 or TRBV6-3. The length of the CDR3 is 15 residues. From germline, CDR1 is MNHEY and CDR2 SVGEGT. The CDR3 protein is CASHPRTKEGQPQHF.

Frequency places this clonotype as medium-sized (0.01 to 0.1%). The V and J genes are TRBV29-1 and TRBJ2-7. CDR1 is SQVTM and CDR2 is ANQGSEA in the germline V gene. This CDR3 has 14 amino acids. CDR3 in amino acids: CSVVGKQETYEQYF.